Listed below are T cell receptor beta chains from one sample, sequenced in a study of shared clonotypes between healthy human individuals. Sequencing used immunoSEQ multiplex PCR; TCRdb keeps in-frame clones, though not all of them. This table holds about 690,000 clones, around 90% found once. The sequenced sample consisted of memory CD8+ T cells from PBMCs. The origin of the receptors is a man aged 18 to 30 in good health. Some clones in this sample may be carry-over from other donors' samples. Both conserved end residues are trimmed from each CDR3.

V gene: TRBV2; J gene: TRBJ1-1; CDR3 protein: ASSETGGHTEAF
V gene: TRBV27; J gene: TRBJ1-1; CDR3 protein: ASSFAGNTEAF
V gene: TRBV19; J gene: TRBJ2-3; CDR3 protein: ASRTGADTQY
V gene: TRBV19; J gene: TRBJ2-7; CDR3 protein: ASSHGQTAFPSHEQY
V gene: TRBV9; J gene: TRBJ2-3; CDR3 protein: ASSPTLAGTTDTQY
V gene: TRBV27; J gene: TRBJ2-6; CDR3 protein: ASTNQGYSGANVLT
V gene: TRBV4-2; J gene: TRBJ2-3; CDR3 protein: ASSQDSRPASTDTQY
V gene: TRBV30; J gene: TRBJ1-5; CDR3 protein: AWSQVPGVNQPQH
V gene: TRBV7-9; J gene: TRBJ2-5; CDR3 protein: ASSSGTSGPVETQY
V gene: TRBV27; J gene: TRBJ1-2; CDR3 protein: ASSLSLRYGYT
V gene: TRBV28; J gene: TRBJ2-2; CDR3 protein: ASSSVRRTGELF
V gene: TRBV2; J gene: TRBJ2-1; CDR3 protein: ASSEALGGTSGSTDEQF
V gene: TRBV7-2; J gene: TRBJ2-7; CDR3 protein: ASSFTFGGRTYEQY
V gene: TRBV6-5; J gene: TRBJ2-1; CDR3 protein: ASGQSFIEQF
V gene: TRBV28; J gene: TRBJ2-1; CDR3 protein: ASTRDKDNEQF
V gene: TRBV28; J gene: TRBJ2-1; CDR3 protein: ASSPRALRSYNEQF
V gene: TRBV27; J gene: TRBJ2-7; CDR3 protein: ASSFSQLSEQY
V gene: TRBV27; J gene: TRBJ1-4; CDR3 protein: ASSLQQPISTNEKLF
V gene: TRBV7-2; J gene: TRBJ2-3; CDR3 protein: ASSLAVGISTDTQY
V gene: TRBV7-8; J gene: TRBJ2-3; CDR3 protein: ASSLASADTQY
V gene: TRBV28; J gene: TRBJ1-2; CDR3 protein: ASSLGGEFYGYT
V gene: TRBV28; J gene: TRBJ2-5; CDR3 protein: ASSQVTPRALIAQETQY
V gene: TRBV7-8; J gene: TRBJ1-1; CDR3 protein: ASSLSGGDTEAF
V gene: TRBV5-1; J gene: TRBJ1-4; CDR3 protein: ASSLDWTATNEKLF
V gene: TRBV4-1; J gene: TRBJ2-4; CDR3 protein: ASSLGRGGLDIQY
V gene: TRBV7-9; J gene: TRBJ2-1; CDR3 protein: ASSPYNEQF
V gene: TRBV27; J gene: TRBJ1-1; CDR3 protein: ASRTGATEAF
V gene: TRBV27; J gene: TRBJ2-2; CDR3 protein: ASSYAYVGQNTGELF
V gene: TRBV11-3; J gene: TRBJ2-5; CDR3 protein: ASSQRTGAETQY
V gene: TRBV7-8; J gene: TRBJ1-5; CDR3 protein: ASSLGTGFQPQH
V gene: TRBV5-6; J gene: TRBJ1-1; CDR3 protein: ASSPGPTEAF
V gene: TRBV2; J gene: TRBJ2-3; CDR3 protein: ASIGREGTDTQY
V gene: TRBV19; J gene: TRBJ1-2; CDR3 protein: ASSGWVGPTNYGYT
V gene: TRBV27; J gene: TRBJ2-3; CDR3 protein: ASSLRLAVITDTQY
V gene: TRBV27; J gene: TRBJ2-7; CDR3 protein: ASSLNSQGYEQY
V gene: TRBV10-3; J gene: TRBJ2-7; CDR3 protein: ATLGGGEQY
V gene: TRBV10-3; J gene: TRBJ2-1; CDR3 protein: AISESRLAGHEQF
V gene: TRBV4-1; J gene: TRBJ2-3; CDR3 protein: ASSHATGAGVGTQY
V gene: TRBV19; J gene: TRBJ2-7; CDR3 protein: ATLGGPSYEQY
V gene: TRBV7-9; J gene: TRBJ2-1; CDR3 protein: ASSWAVGRGNNEQF
V gene: TRBV27; J gene: TRBJ2-2; CDR3 protein: ASSLKGTNTGELF
V gene: TRBV4-1; J gene: TRBJ2-1; CDR3 protein: ASSQPGGFDEQF
V gene: TRBV19; J gene: TRBJ1-1; CDR3 protein: ASSTGGINTEAF
V gene: TRBV9; J gene: TRBJ2-7; CDR3 protein: ASSRRLAERLEQY
V gene: TRBV5-1; J gene: TRBJ2-1; CDR3 protein: ASSSYTSGSDNEQF